The source of this T cell receptor (beta chain) is a study of response to subunit inactivated influenza vaccine. Per germline, CDR1 SEHNR and CDR2 FQNEAQ (reference sequence). This CDR3 region has 14 residues. Trimming removed 8 bases from V and 1 base from J, with 11 bases in between. Whole-study findings and limits: The authors proposed limited new T cell recruitment per seasonal influenza vaccination.

This clonotype was found a few times. As yet, its antigen is unknown. TCRdb ran MiXCR on the RT-PCR reads and lists one entry per CDR3 protein. The sample lists 450,000 to 600,000 distinct CDR3 sequences, about 7.6% occurring once. The sequence derives from a man between 50 and 70 years old who received an inactivated influenza vaccine. The rearrangement joins TRBV7-9 to TRBJ2-2; the D is unclear. The specimen comprised PBMCs from blood, sampled around 25 months after vaccination. CDR3 sequence (DNA): TGTGCCAGCGAACAACACGTGAACACCGGGGAGCTGTTTTTT. Translating it yields CASEQHVNTGELFF.